The TCR beta chain described here comes from a study of cytomegalovirus exposure and HLA in healthy donors. At the level of the study: A previous analysis identified fewer than 130 million unique TCR beta sequences derived from around 180 million T cells. Study-level results: Later analysis placed DRB1 highest and HLA-C lowest in TCR association rates, which differed by HLA locus. Links to common viral pathogens appeared, in a later analysis, for several of the most significant clusters.

Participants comprised healthy donors of bone marrow. As concerns this clone: What it binds is not known.

PCR amplification relied on 60 Vbeta primers (plus 13 Jbeta primers). The assay was immunoSEQ multiplex PCR, and TCRdb's table has in-frame clones only and misses some. The top ten hold about 14% of the sample, which has more than 150,000 clones, around 79% seen once. V lost 6 bases to trimming and J lost 6 bases, with 21 bases between them. The CDR3 spans 16 residues. The germline gives CDR1 SNHLY, CDR2 FYNNEI. The sample comprised PBMCs. The genes are TRBV2 and TRBJ2-4; D possibly corresponds to TRBD1 (6 bases). This clonotype was obtained from a man between 45 and 60 years old in good health and CMV-seropositive. The CDR3 sequence is CASSHDPRQERNIQYF. The CDR3 nucleotides are TGTGCCAGCAGCCATGACCCCCGACAGGAGAGAAACATTCAGTACTTC.